This TCR beta chain originates from a study of T-cell reconstitution after alpha-beta-depleted transplantation in children. Researchers prepared the TCRbeta library using unique molecular identifiers, the study reports. TCRdb passed the PCR reads through MiXCR, listing each CDR3 protein once. This table has 700,000 to 950,000 distinct CDR3 sequences, 16% appearing once. V was trimmed by 3 bases and J by 5 bases, leaving 4 bases between them. The CDR3 loop spans 11 amino acids. There are many counts of this clonotype. The receptor's source is a male patient between 5 and 17 years old who had a stem cell transplant for acute lymphoblastic leukemia, so the T cells may come from the graft donor. J is TRBJ2-5 and V is TRBV12-3 or TRBV12-4; the D is unclear. This material consisted of PBMCs, mostly from graft donor cells, taken 360 days after TCRalphabeta/CD19-depleted stem cell transplant. The CDR3 nucleotides read TGTGCCAGCAGTTTCACGGAGACCCAGTACTTC. This codes for CASSFTETQYF.